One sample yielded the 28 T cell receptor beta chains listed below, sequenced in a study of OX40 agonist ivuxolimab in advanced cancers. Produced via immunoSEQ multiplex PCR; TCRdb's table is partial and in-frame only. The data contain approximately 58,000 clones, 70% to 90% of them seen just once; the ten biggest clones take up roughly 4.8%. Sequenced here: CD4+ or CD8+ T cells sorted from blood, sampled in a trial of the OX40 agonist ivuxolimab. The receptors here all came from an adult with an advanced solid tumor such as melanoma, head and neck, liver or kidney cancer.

CDR3 coding DNA: TGTGCCACAGGGGAGGGCCTCACCCCAGATACGCAGTATTTT. Translation gives CATGEGLTPDTQYF. The rearrangement uses TRBV19 and TRBJ2-3, with D possibly TRBD2 on 7 matching bases. CDR1 is LNHDA, CDR2 SQIVND, per germline (reference sequence). V was cut by 10 bases and J by 4 bases, with 18 bases left in between. This CDR3 has 14 amino acids. Based on the CDR3 plus reference TRBV19 and TRBJ2-3, the full variable domain is DGGITQSPKYLFRKEGQNVTLSCEQNLNHDAMYWYRQDPGQGLRLIYYSQIVNDFQKGDIAEGYSVSREKKESFPLTVTSAQKNPTAFYLCATGEGLTPDTQYFGPGTRLTVL.

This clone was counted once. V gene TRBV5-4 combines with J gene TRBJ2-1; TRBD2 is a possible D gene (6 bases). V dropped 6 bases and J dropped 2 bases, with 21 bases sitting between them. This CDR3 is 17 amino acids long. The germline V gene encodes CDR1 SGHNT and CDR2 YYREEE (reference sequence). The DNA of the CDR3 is TGTGCCAGCACCTCGAATCCGACGGAGGGTACCTACAATGAGCAGTTCTTC. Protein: CASTSNPTEGTYNEQFF. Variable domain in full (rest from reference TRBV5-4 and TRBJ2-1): ETGVTQSPTHLIKTRGQQVTLRCSSQSGHNTVSWYQQALGQGPQFIFQYYREEENGRGNFPPRFSGLQFPNYSSELNVNALELDDSALYLCASTSNPTEGTYNEQFFGPGTRLTVL.

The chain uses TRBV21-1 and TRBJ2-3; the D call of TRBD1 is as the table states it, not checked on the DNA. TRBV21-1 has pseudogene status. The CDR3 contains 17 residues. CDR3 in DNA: TGTGCCAGCGGAACTTTGCAAGACAGGGCCGCCGCAGATACGCAGTATTTT. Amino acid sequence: CASGTLQDRAAADTQYF.

CDR3 in amino acids: CASASWDRGLSKTQYF. CDR3 bases: TGTGCTAGTGCCTCTTGGGACAGGGGTTTGAGCAAGACCCAGTACTTC. The chain is built from TRBV12-5 and TRBJ2-5, with 10 bases fitting TRBD1. The CDR3 is made up of 16 amino acids. The germline gives CDR1 LGHNT, CDR2 FRNRAP. The J segment lost 6 bases and the V segment lost 7 bases, leaving 14 bases of the junction unmatched.

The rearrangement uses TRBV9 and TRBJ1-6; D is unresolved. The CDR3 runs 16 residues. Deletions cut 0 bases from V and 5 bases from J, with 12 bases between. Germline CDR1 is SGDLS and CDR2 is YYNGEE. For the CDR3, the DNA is TGTGCCAGCAGCGTAGGTTGGGAAGGAAATAATTCACCCCTCCACTTT. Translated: CASSVGWEGNNSPLHF.

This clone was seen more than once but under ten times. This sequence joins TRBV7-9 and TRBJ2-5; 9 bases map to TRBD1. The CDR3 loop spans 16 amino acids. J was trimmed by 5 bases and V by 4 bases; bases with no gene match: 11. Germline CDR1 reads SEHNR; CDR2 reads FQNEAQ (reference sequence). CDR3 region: CASSSPGTGRLETQYF. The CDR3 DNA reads TGTGCCAGCAGCTCCCCCGGGACAGGGCGCTTGGAGACCCAGTACTTC.

In DNA, the CDR3 is TGCAGTGCAACTCCGACAGATACGCAGTATTTT. It specifies CSATPTDTQYF. The chain joins TRBV20-1 to TRBJ2-3; D is unresolved. CDR1 is DFQATT, CDR2 SNEGSKA, per germline (reference sequence). V was cut by 6 bases and J by 3 bases, with 7 bases left in between. CDR3 length: 11 amino acids.

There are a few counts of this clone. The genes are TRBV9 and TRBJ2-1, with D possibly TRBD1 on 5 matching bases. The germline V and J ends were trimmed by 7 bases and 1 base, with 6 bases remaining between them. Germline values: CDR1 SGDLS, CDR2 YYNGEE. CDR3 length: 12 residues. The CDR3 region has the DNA TGTGCCAGCGGACAATCCTACAATGAGCAGTTCTTC. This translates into CASGQSYNEQFF. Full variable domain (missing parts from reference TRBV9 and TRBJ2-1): DSGVTQTPKHLITATGQRVTLRCSPRSGDLSVYWYQQSLDQGLQFLIQYYNGEERAKGNILERFSAQQFPDLHSELNLSSLELGDSALYFCASGQSYNEQFFGPGTRLTVL.

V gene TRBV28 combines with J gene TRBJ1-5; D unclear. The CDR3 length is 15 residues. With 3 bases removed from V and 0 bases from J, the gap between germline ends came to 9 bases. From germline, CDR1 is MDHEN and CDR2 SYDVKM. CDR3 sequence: CASSFKSDSNQPQHF. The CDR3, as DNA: TGTGCCAGCAGTTTTAAGTCAGATAGCAATCAGCCCCAGCATTTT.

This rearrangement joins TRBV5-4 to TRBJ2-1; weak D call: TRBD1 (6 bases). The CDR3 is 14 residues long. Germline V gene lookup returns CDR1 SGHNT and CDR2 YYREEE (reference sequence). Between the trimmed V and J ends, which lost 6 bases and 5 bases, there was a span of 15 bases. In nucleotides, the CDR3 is TGTGCCAGCACAGGGGATCCAGAGGACAATGAGCAGTTCTTC. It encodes CASTGDPEDNEQFF.

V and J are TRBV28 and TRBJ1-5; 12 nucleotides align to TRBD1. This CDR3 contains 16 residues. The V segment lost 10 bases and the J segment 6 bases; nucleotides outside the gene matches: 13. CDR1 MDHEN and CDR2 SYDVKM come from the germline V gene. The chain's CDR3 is CATRPQGTGGGQPQHF. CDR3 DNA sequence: TGTGCCACCAGACCCCAAGGGACAGGGGGCGGTCAGCCCCAGCATTTT.

Here the CDR3 reads CASSEIGVLVGEQFF. The CDR3 bases are TGCGCCAGCAGCGAGATAGGGGTCCTGGTGGGGGAGCAGTTCTTC. V is TRBV4-1 and J is TRBJ2-1, with a weak D call TRBD1 (5 bases). The germline V gene has CDR1 MGHRA and CDR2 YSYEKL. Trimming removed 5 bases at V and 10 bases at J, with 21 bases between. This CDR3 is built from 15 residues.

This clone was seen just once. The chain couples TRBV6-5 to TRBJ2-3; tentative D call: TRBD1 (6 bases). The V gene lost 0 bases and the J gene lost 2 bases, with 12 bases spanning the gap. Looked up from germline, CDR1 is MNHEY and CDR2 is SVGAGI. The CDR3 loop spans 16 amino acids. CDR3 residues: CASSYSLGHLTDTQYF. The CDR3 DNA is TGTGCCAGCAGTTACTCCCTGGGACACCTCACAGATACGCAGTATTTT.

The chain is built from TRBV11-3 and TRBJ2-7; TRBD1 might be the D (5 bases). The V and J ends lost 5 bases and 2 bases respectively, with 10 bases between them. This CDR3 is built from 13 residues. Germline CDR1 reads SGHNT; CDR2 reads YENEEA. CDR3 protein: CASSPQATYEQYF. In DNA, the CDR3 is TGTGCCAGCAGCCCACAGGCTACCTACGAGCAGTACTTC.

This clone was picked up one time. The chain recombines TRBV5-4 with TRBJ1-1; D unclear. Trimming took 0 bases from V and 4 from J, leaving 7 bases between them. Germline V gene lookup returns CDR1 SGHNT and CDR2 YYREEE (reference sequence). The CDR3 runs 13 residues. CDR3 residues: CASSLEVLTEAFF. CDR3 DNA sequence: TGTGCCAGCAGCTTGGAGGTTCTCACTGAAGCTTTCTTT.

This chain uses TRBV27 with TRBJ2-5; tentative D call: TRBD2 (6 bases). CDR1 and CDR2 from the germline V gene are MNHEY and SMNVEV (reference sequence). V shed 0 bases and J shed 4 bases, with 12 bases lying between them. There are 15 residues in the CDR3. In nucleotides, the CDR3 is TGTGCCAGCAGTTTATCCGCGGGAAGGATAGAGACCCAGTACTTC. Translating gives CASSLSAGRIETQYF.

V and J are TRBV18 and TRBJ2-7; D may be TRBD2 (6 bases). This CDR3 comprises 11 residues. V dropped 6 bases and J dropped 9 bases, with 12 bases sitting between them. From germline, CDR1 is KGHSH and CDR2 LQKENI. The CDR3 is CASSVGLAQYF. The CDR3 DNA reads TGTGCCAGCTCCGTGGGACTCGCGCAGTACTTC.

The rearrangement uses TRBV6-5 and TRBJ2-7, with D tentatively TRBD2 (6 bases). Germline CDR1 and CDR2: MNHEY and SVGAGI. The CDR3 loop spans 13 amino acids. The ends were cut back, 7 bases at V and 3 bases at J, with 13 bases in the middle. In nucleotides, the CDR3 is TGTGCCAGCACAAAAGAGGGACTCTACGAGCAGTACTTC. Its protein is CASTKEGLYEQYF.

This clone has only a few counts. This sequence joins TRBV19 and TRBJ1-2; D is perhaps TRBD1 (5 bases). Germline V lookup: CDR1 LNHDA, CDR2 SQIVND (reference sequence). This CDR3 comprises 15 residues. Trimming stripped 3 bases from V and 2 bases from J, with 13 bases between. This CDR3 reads CASSIPGAANYGYTF. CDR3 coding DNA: TGTGCCAGTAGTATCCCCGGGGCGGCCAACTATGGCTACACCTTC.

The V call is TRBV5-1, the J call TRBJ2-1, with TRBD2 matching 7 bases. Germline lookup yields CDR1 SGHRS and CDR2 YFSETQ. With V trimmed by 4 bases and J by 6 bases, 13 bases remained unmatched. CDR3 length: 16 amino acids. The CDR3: CASSPPAGRAFNEQFF. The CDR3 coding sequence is TGCGCCAGCAGCCCCCCCGCGGGGAGGGCCTTCAATGAGCAGTTCTTC.

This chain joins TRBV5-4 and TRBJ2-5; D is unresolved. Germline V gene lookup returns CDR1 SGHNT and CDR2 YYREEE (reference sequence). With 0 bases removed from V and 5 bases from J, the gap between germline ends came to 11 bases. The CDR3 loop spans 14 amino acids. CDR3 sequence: CASSLGGQSETQYF. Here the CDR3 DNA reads TGTGCCAGCAGCTTGGGCGGCCAATCCGAGACCCAGTACTTC.

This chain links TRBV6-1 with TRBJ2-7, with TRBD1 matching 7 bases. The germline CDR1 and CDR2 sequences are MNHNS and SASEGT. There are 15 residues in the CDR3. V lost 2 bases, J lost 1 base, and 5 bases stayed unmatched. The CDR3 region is CASSEIQGRSYEQYF. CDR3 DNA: TGTGCCAGCAGTGAAATACAGGGGCGGTCCTACGAGCAGTACTTC.

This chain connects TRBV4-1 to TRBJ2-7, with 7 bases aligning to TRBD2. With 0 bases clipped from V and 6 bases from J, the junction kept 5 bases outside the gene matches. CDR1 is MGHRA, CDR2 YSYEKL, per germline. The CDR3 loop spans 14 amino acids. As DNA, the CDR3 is TGCGCCAGCAGCCAAGAAGGGAGGGAGAGCGAGCAGTACTTC. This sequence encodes CASSQEGRESEQYF.

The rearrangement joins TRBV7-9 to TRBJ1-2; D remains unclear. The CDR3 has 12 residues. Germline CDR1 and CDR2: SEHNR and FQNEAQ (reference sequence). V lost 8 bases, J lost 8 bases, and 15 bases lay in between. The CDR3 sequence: CASLRETQGYTF. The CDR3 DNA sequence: TGTGCCAGCCTGCGGGAGACGCAAGGCTACACCTTC.

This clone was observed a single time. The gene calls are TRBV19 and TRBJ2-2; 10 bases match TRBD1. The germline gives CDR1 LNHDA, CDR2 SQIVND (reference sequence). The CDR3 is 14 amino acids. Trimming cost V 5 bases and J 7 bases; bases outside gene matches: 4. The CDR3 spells CASSSRDRGGELFF. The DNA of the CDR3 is TGTGCCAGTAGTTCAAGGGACAGGGGCGGGGAGCTGTTTTTT. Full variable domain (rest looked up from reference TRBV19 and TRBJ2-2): DGGITQSPKYLFRKEGQNVTLSCEQNLNHDAMYWYRQDPGQGLRLIYYSQIVNDFQKGDIAEGYSVSREKKESFPLTVTSAQKNPTAFYLCASSSRDRGGELFFGEGSRLTVL.

Written as DNA, the CDR3 is TGTGCCAGCAGCCGTACAGGGTTGGGGCAAGAGACCCAGTACTTC. Protein sequence: CASSRTGLGQETQYF. The gene calls are TRBV9 and TRBJ2-5; tentatively, D is TRBD1 (6 bases). V lost 4 bases and J lost 2, with 15 bases in between. This CDR3 region has 15 residues. Germline V gives CDR1 SGDLS, CDR2 YYNGEE.

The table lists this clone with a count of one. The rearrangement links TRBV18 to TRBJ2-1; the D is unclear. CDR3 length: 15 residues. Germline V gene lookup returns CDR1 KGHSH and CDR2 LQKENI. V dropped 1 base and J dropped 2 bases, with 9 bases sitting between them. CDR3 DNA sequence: TGTGCCAGCTCACCACGCGCAGAGCCCTACAATGAGCAGTTCTTC. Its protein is CASSPRAEPYNEQFF.

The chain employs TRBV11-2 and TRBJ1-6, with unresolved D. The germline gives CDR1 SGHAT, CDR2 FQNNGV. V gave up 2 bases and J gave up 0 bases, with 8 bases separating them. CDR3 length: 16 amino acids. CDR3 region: CASSLRGSSYNSPLHF. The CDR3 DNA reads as TGTGCCAGCAGCTTACGGGGAAGCTCCTATAATTCACCCCTCCACTTT.